This T cell receptor beta chain is drawn from a study of cytomegalovirus exposure and HLA in healthy donors. Regarding the study as a whole: The productive fraction for most TCR beta V segments was about 90% or about 30% in an earlier analysis. The study carried out a later analysis of TCR beta sequences. It associated 15,000 to 20,000 of them with specific HLA alleles at a false discovery rate of 0.05.

On this clone: Its antigen is currently unknown.

The V and J ends lost 9 bases and 0 bases respectively, with 20 bases between them. Germline loops: CDR1 MNHEY, CDR2 SMNVEV (reference sequence). The CDR3 is 17 residues long. In the PCR, 60 Vbeta and 13 Jbeta primers were used. Profiling relied on immunoSEQ multiplex PCR, and the TCRdb table lists in-frame clones only, not all of them. The repertoire has approximately 120,000 clones, 77% of them found once; the top ten carry approximately 11%. What was sequenced was PBMCs. The chain recombines TRBV27 with TRBJ2-2, with D possibly matching TRBD2 (5 bases). This sequence originates from a man aged 40-49 years in good health and CMV-seropositive. The CDR3 DNA is TGTGCCAGGACACTAAGGCCGGACTTCCCGAACACCGGGGAGCTGTTTTTT. It specifies CARTLRPDFPNTGELFF.